The 21 T cell receptor beta chains in this list originate from one sample, sequenced in a study of blood T cells in healthy people across ages. It was with a sample-barcoded 5' primer and a J-beta primer mix that a second PCR of roughly 7 to 12 cycles was run. TCRdb passed the 5' RACE reads through MiXCR, listing each CDR3 protein once. The data contain about 670,000 distinct CDR3 sequences, approximately 40% of them singletons. Sequencing was carried out using blood. Receptors were obtained from an elderly man in good health.

The gene calls are TRBV9 and TRBJ2-1, with D perhaps given as TRBD1 or TRBD2 (6 bases each). CDR1 is SGDLS, CDR2 YYNGEE, per germline. Between the trimmed V and J ends, which lost 8 bases and 7 bases, there was a span of 22 bases. CDR3 length: 15 amino acids. For the CDR3, the DNA is TGTGCCAGTAGTATCAGGGGAGGTGCGGTAAATGAGCAGTTCTTC. Amino acid sequence: CASSIRGGAVNEQFF. Combining the CDR3 with reference TRBV9 and TRBJ2-1 gives the whole variable domain DSGVTQTPKHLITATGQRVTLRCSPRSGDLSVYWYQQSLDQGLQFLIQYYNGEERAKGNILERFSAQQFPDLHSELNLSSLELGDSALYFCASSIRGGAVNEQFFGPGTRLTVL.

The rearrangement uses TRBV20-1 and TRBJ2-3, with unresolved D. The CDR3 is 14 amino acids. In germline, CDR1 is DFQATT, CDR2 SNEGSKA (reference sequence). V lost 3 bases, J lost 0 bases, and 10 bases lay in between. CDR3 nucleotides: TGCAGTGCTAGCGACGGTTCTAGCACAGATACGCAGTATTTT. Protein sequence: CSASDGSSTDTQYF.

This chain connects TRBV5-4 to TRBJ2-5; 13 nucleotides line up with TRBD2. Judging by the DNA end, TRBJ2-7 fits better; the J call may be wrong. CDR3 length equals 17 residues. In germline, CDR1 is SGHNT, CDR2 YYREEE (reference sequence). This CDR3 is CASSPGLAGVGGSEQYF. In DNA form, the CDR3 reads TGTGCCAGCAGCCCCGGACTAGCGGGAGTAGGAGGCTCCGAGCAGTACTTC.

V usage is TRBV7-2 and J usage is TRBJ2-5; 8 nucleotides agree with TRBD2. Germline V gives CDR1 SGHTA, CDR2 FQGNSA. V lost 1 base and J lost 4; bases outside the gene matches: 5. The CDR3 consists of 15 residues. Written as DNA, the CDR3 is TGTGCCAGCAGCTTAGGATTCGGGGGGGGAGAGACCCAGTACTTC. This encodes CASSLGFGGGETQYF.

As for this clonotype: This may be a read error, as it is one base from a much larger clone. The chain employs TRBV7-2 and TRBJ2-7; D gene unclear. V shed 5 bases and J shed 6 bases, with 17 bases lying between them. CDR3 size: 14 residues. The germline gives CDR1 SGHTA, CDR2 FQGNSA. The CDR3 protein is CASSQRIDHAEQYF. The CDR3 bases are TGTGCCAGCAGCCAAAGGATAGATCACGCCGAGCAGTACTTC.

The table lists this clonotype with many counts. The V and J genes are TRBV20-1 and TRBJ2-7; D unclear. The CDR3 contains 13 residues. The ends were cut back, 4 bases at V and 3 bases at J, with 13 bases in the middle. CDR1 and CDR2 (germline): DFQATT, SNEGSKA (reference sequence). Here the CDR3 reads CSATPEMGYEQYF. The CDR3 nucleotides are TGCAGTGCTACGCCGGAGATGGGCTACGAGCAGTACTTC.

This chain connects TRBV4-3 to TRBJ1-2; no definite D call. CDR3 length equals 15 residues. V lost 0 bases and J lost 3, with 11 bases in between. CDR1 is LGHNA and CDR2 is YSLEER in the germline V gene. The CDR3 is CASSQDLTEDYGYTF. The CDR3 bases are TGCGCCAGCAGCCAAGATCTAACAGAGGACTATGGCTACACCTTC.

This chain connects TRBV5-1 to TRBJ2-7; possible D gene TRBD2, 5 bases. The CDR3 extends over 15 amino acids. Germline V gene data show CDR1 as SGHRS and CDR2 as YFSETQ. V was trimmed by 2 bases and J by 0 bases, leaving 12 bases between them. The CDR3 spells CASSFGRGPSYEQYF. The DNA of the CDR3 is TGCGCCAGCAGCTTCGGGCGCGGGCCCTCCTACGAGCAGTACTTC.

The chain links TRBV11-2 to TRBJ2-5, with TRBD2 matching 9 bases. CDR3 length: 23 amino acids. Germline CDR1 SGHAT, CDR2 FQNNGV. The ends lost 6 bases at V and 11 bases at J; junction bases unmatched: 40. The CDR3 DNA sequence: TGTGCCAGCAGTCAACAACCAATGACAGGGTCGCTTTTAGCGGGAGAGAGGTCCAGTGAGCAGTACTTC. Residues: CASSQQPMTGSLLAGERSSEQYF. Looking up the rest from reference TRBV11-2 and TRBJ2-5 gives the full variable domain: EAGVAQSPRYKIIEKRQSVAFWCNPISGHATLYWYQQILGQGPKLLIQFQNNGVVDDSQLPKDRFSAERLKGVDSTLKIQPAKLEDSAVYLCASSQQPMTGSLLAGERSSEQYFGPGTRLLVL.

There are a few counts of this clonotype. This sequence joins TRBV12-3 or TRBV12-4 and TRBJ1-5, with TRBD1 matching over 9 bases. The trim removed 4 bases at V and 4 bases at J, leaving 5 bases unmatched. This CDR3 is built from 15 residues. DNA for the CDR3: TGTGCCAGCAGTTCAGAGGGGACAGGGAATCAGCCCCAGCATTTT. Amino acid sequence: CASSSEGTGNQPQHF.

The V and J genes are TRBV6-1 and TRBJ2-7, with D possibly TRBD1 on 5 matching bases. Trimming stripped 10 bases from V and 1 base from J, with 20 bases between. The CDR3 totals 15 residues. Germline CDR1 and CDR2: MNHNS and SASEGT. CDR3 amino acids: CATAIDRHPSYEQYF. Here the CDR3 DNA reads TGTGCCACCGCTATTGACAGACACCCTTCCTACGAGCAGTACTTC.

The gene calls are TRBV7-2 and TRBJ1-2; the D is unclear. The CDR3 sequence is 15 residues long. The V end lost 1 base, the J end lost 0 bases, and 9 bases lay between the germline ends. Per the germline V gene, CDR1 is SGHTA and CDR2 is FQGNSA. The CDR3 spells CASSLGAGSNYGYTF. DNA for the CDR3: TGTGCCAGCAGCTTAGGTGCGGGGTCTAACTATGGCTACACCTTC.

This clonotype showed up just a few times. The chain joins TRBV20-1 to TRBJ2-3, with D maybe TRBD1 (5 bases). V lost 4 bases and J 10 bases, leaving 21 bases between the germline ends. Germline CDR1 and CDR2: DFQATT and SNEGSKA (reference sequence). The CDR3 has 14 amino acids. CDR3 coding DNA: TGCAGTGCTACCACAGGCCTCTCTGCCCAGGCGCAGTATTTT. Translation: CSATTGLSAQAQYF.

The chain combines TRBV28 with TRBJ1-1, with 11 positions matching TRBD1. Germline CDR1 MDHEN, CDR2 SYDVKM. The CDR3 is 15 residues long. Trimming at V came to 7 bases and at J to 1 base, leaving 5 bases not matched to a gene. The CDR3 DNA reads as TGTGCCAGCACCGGGACAGGGGGGGCGAACACTGAAGCTTTCTTT. The encoded protein is CASTGTGGANTEAFF.

This clonotype was found many times. V and J are TRBV4-3 and TRBJ2-5, with no clear D. The CDR3 spans 15 residues. The germline CDR1 and CDR2 sequences are LGHNA and YSLEER. Trimming cost V 1 base and J 1 base, with 10 bases left between them. In nucleotides, the CDR3 is TGCGCCAGCAGCCAAGGGTTTTGGGTCCAAGAGACCCAGTACTTC. It translates to CASSQGFWVQETQYF.

The CDR3 region has the DNA TGTGCCAGCAGGGCCTTTAGGGGCTCCTACAATGAGCAGTTCTTC. Residues: CASRAFRGSYNEQFF. The chain links TRBV6-5 to TRBJ2-1, with D possibly TRBD1 on 5 matching bases. V lost 6 bases, J lost 0 bases, and 12 bases lay in between. The germline V gene encodes CDR1 MNHEY and CDR2 SVGAGI. There are 15 residues in the CDR3.

The V and J genes are TRBV6-5 and TRBJ2-7; 7 bases are a match to TRBD1. Germline lookup yields CDR1 MNHEY and CDR2 SVGAGI. There are 15 residues in the CDR3. V lost 5 bases to trimming and J lost 0 bases; unmatched junction nucleotides: 7. The DNA for the CDR3 is TGTGCCAGCAGTAAGAGACAGGGTTCCTCCTACGAGCAGTACTTC. As protein: CASSKRQGSSYEQYF.

This clonotype was observed a few times. The chain carries TRBV7-2 and TRBJ2-5; tentative D call: TRBD2 (5 bases). Between the trimmed V and J ends, which lost 1 base and 4 bases, there was a span of 10 bases. Germline V gene data show CDR1 as SGHTA and CDR2 as FQGNSA. The CDR3 spans 14 residues. CDR3 loop: CASSLVSGVETQYF. The CDR3 DNA reads as TGTGCCAGCAGCTTAGTGTCCGGGGTAGAGACCCAGTACTTC.

This clonotype appeared a few times. The chain joins TRBV6-6 to TRBJ1-2; D gene unclear. The V and J ends lost 6 bases and 6 bases respectively, with 11 bases between them. Germline CDR1 MNHNY, CDR2 SVGAGI (reference sequence). The CDR3 runs to 12 residues. This chain's CDR3 is CASSPTPDGYTF. The DNA of the CDR3 is TGTGCCAGCAGCCCTACCCCAGATGGCTACACCTTC.

The sample holds a few counts of this clonotype. The chain combines TRBV21-1 with TRBJ2-3; the table's D call, TRBD1, was not checked against the DNA. TRBV21-1 is designated a pseudogene. This CDR3 region has 13 residues. For the CDR3, the DNA is TGTGCCAGCAGCGCGCCGGCGGGGGATACGCAGTATTTT. Translation: CASSAPAGDTQYF.

In its sample, this clonotype was seen a few times. The chain recombines TRBV6-2 or TRBV6-3 with TRBJ2-7, with 7 bases identical to TRBD1. The germline CDR1 and CDR2 sequences are MNHEY and SVGEGT. This CDR3 has 14 amino acids. V gave up 2 bases and J gave up 6 bases; unmatched junction bases: 7. CDR3 residues: CASSYRTGSSEQYF. In nucleotides, the CDR3 is TGTGCCAGCAGTTACCGGACAGGATCATCCGAGCAGTACTTC.